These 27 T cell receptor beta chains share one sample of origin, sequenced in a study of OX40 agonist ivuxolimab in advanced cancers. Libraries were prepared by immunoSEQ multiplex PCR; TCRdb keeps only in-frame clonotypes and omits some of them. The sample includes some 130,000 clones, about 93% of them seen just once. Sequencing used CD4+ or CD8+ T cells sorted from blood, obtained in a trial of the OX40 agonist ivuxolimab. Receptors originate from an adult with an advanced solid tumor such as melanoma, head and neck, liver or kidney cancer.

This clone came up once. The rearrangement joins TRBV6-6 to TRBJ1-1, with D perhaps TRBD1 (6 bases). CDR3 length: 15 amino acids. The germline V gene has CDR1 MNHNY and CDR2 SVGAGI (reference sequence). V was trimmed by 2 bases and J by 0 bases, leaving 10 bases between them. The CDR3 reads CASSYGGSMNTEAFF. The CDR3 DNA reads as TGTGCCAGCAGTTACGGGGGCAGTATGAACACTGAAGCTTTCTTT.

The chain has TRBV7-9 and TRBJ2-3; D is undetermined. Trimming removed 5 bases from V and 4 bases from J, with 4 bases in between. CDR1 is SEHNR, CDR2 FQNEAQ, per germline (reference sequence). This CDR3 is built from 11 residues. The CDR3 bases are TGTGCCAGCAGCGCCTCAGATACGCAGTATTTT. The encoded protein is CASSASDTQYF.

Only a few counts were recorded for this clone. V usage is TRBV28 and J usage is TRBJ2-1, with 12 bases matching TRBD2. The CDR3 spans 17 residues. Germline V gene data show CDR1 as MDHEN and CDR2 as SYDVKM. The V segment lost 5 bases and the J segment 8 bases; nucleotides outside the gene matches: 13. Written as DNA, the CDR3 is TGTGCCAGCAGTAGCAGGACTAGCGGGATGCTTCCCCATGAGCAGTTCTTC. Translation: CASSSRTSGMLPHEQFF.

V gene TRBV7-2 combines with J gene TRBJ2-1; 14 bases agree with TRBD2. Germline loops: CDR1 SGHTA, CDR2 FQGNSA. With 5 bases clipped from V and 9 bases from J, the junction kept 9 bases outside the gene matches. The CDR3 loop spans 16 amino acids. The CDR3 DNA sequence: TGTGCCAGCAGCCCCCGACTAGCGGGGGGGCATAGTGAGCAGTTCTTC. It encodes CASSPRLAGGHSEQFF.

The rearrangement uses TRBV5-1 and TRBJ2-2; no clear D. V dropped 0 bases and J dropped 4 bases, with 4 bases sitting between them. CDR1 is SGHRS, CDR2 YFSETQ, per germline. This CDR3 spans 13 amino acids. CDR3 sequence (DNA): TGCGCCAGCAGCTTGGTGGTCACCGGGGAGCTGTTTTTT. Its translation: CASSLVVTGELFF.

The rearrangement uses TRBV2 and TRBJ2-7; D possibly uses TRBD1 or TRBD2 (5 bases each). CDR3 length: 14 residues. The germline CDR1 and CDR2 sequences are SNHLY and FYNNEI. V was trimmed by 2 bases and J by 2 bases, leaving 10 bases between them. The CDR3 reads CASSEQGRTYEQYF. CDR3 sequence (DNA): TGTGCCAGCAGTGAACAGGGACGGACCTACGAGCAGTACTTC.

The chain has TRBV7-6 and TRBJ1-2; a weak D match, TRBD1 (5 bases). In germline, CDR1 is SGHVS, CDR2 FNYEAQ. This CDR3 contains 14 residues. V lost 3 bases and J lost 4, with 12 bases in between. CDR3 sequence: CASSFSRAGYGYTF. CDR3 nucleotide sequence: TGTGCCAGCAGCTTCTCCAGGGCGGGCTATGGCTACACCTTC.

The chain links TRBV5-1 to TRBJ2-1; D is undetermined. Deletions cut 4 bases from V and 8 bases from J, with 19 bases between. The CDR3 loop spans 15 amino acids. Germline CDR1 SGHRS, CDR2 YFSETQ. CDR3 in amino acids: CASSPLSRPDDEQFF. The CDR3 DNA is TGCGCCAGCAGCCCATTGTCCCGACCGGACGATGAGCAGTTCTTC.

The CDR3 nucleotides read TGTGCCAGCAGCTTCAACGACAGGGGCAATCAGCCCCAGCATTTT. Translated, it gives CASSFNDRGNQPQHF. This rearrangement joins TRBV5-6 to TRBJ1-5; TRBD1 matches 7 bases. The CDR3 is made up of 15 amino acids. Germline V gene sequence: CDR1 SGHDT, CDR2 YYEEEE. J was trimmed by 2 bases and V by 2 bases; bases with no gene match: 4.

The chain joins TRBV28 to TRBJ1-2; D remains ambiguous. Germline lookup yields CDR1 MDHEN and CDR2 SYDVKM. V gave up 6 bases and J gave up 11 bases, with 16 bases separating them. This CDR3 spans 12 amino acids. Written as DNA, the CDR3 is TGTGCCAGCAGCTCACCTACCGCCACTTACACCTTC. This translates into CASSSPTATYTF.

The CDR3 DNA reads as TGTGCCAGTAGTTCTCTGACAGGGAACCAAGGGGAGACCCAGTACTTC. Amino acid sequence: CASSSLTGNQGETQYF. The chain joins TRBV19 to TRBJ2-5; the match to TRBD1 covers 7 bases. CDR3 length equals 16 residues. Germline V gives CDR1 LNHDA, CDR2 SQIVND (reference sequence). V dropped 5 bases and J dropped 5; count of bases not matched to a gene: 14. Complete variable domain (other parts from reference TRBV19 and TRBJ2-5): DGGITQSPKYLFRKEGQNVTLSCEQNLNHDAMYWYRQDPGQGLRLIYYSQIVNDFQKGDIAEGYSVSREKKESFPLTVTSAQKNPTAFYLCASSSLTGNQGETQYFGPGTRLLVL.

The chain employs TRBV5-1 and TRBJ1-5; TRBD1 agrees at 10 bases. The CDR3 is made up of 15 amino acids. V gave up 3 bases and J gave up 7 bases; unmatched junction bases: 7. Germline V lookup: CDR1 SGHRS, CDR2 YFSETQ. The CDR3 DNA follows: TGCGCCAGCAGCTCCCCTAGGGACAGGGGACAGCCCCAGCATTTT. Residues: CASSSPRDRGQPQHF.

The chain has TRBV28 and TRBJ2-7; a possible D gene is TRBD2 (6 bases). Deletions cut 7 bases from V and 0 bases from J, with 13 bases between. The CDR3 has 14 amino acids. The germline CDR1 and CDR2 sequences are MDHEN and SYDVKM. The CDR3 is CASTLGTPSYEQYF. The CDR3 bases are TGTGCCAGCACCCTAGGGACTCCCTCCTACGAGCAGTACTTC.

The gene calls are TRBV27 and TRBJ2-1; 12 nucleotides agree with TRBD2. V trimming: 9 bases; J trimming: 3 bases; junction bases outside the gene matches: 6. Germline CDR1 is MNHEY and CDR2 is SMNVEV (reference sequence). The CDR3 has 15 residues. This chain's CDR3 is CASTSGRPSYNEQFF. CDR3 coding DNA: TGTGCCAGTACTAGCGGGAGGCCCAGCTACAATGAGCAGTTCTTC.

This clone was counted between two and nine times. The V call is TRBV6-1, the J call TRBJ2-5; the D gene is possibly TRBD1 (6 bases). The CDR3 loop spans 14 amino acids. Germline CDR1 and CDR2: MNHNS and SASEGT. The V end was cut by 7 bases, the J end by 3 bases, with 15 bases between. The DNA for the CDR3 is TGTGCCAGCAATCCGGGACACACTGAAGAGACCCAGTACTTC. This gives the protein CASNPGHTEETQYF.

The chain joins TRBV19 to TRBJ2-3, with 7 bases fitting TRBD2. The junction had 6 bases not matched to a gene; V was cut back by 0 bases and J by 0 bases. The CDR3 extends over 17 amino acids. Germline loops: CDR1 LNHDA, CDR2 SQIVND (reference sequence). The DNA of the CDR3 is TGTGCCAGTAGTATAGATGGGAGGGGTACTAGCACAGATACGCAGTATTTT. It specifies CASSIDGRGTSTDTQYF.

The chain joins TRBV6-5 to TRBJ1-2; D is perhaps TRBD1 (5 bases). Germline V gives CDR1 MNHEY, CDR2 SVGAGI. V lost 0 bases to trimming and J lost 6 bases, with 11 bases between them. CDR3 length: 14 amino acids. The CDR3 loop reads CASSYSRGGNGYTF. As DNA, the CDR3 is TGTGCCAGCAGTTACTCAAGGGGAGGGAATGGCTACACCTTC.

The chain's CDR3 is CASSPAGHPSTDTQYF. The CDR3 nucleotides are TGTGCCAGCAGCCCGGCGGGGCACCCTAGCACAGATACGCAGTATTTT. This chain uses TRBV11-1 with TRBJ2-3, with D possibly TRBD2 on 6 matching bases. CDR1 and CDR2 from the germline V gene are SGHAT and FQDESV (reference sequence). The V end was cut by 5 bases, the J end by 0 bases, with 15 bases between. The CDR3 has 16 amino acids.

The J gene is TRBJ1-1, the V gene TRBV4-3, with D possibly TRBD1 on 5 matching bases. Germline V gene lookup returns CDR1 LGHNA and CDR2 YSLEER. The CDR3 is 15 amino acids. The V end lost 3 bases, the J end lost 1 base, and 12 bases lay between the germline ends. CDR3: CASSHYLGPNTEAFF. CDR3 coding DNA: TGCGCCAGCAGCCACTACCTGGGGCCGAACACTGAAGCTTTCTTT.

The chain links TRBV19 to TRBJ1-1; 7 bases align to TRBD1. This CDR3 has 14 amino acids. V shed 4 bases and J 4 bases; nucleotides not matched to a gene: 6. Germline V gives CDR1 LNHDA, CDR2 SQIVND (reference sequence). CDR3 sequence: CASSRGQSLTEAFF. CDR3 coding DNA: TGTGCCAGTAGTAGGGGACAGAGCCTCACTGAAGCTTTCTTT.

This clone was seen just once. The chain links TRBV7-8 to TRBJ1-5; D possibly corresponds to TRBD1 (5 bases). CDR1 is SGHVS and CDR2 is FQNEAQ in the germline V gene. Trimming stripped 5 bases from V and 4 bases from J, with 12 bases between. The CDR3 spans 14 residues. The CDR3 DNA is TGTGCCAGCAGCCCCCGACAGTTGAATCAGCCCCAGCATTTT. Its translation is CASSPRQLNQPQHF.

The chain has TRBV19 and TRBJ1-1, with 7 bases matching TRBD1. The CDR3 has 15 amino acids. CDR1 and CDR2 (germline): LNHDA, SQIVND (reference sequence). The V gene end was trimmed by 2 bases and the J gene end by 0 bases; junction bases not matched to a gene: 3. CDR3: CASSIQGGLNTEAFF. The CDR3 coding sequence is TGTGCCAGTAGTATACAGGGGGGCTTGAACACTGAAGCTTTCTTT.

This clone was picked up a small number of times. Here the CDR3 reads CASSETGVAGQPQHF. The CDR3 DNA is TGTGCCAGCAGTGAAACAGGGGTAGCTGGTCAGCCCCAGCATTTT. The chain is built from TRBV6-1 and TRBJ1-5, with 7 bases aligning to TRBD1. Germline-derived CDR1 and CDR2 are MNHNS and SASEGT. The CDR3 is 15 amino acids. V shed 2 bases and J 6 bases; nucleotides not matched to a gene: 7.

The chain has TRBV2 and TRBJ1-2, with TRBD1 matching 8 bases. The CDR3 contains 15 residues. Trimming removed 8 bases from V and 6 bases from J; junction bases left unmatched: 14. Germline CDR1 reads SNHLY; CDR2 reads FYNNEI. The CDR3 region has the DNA TGTGCCAGCGTGAACACCTTGACAGGGGTAGATGGCTACACCTTC. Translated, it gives CASVNTLTGVDGYTF.

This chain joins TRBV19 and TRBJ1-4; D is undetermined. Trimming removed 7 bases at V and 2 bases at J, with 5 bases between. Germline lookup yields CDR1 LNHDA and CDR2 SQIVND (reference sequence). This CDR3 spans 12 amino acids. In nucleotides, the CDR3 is TGTGCCAGTACACGGACTAATGAAAAACTGTTTTTT. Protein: CASTRTNEKLFF.

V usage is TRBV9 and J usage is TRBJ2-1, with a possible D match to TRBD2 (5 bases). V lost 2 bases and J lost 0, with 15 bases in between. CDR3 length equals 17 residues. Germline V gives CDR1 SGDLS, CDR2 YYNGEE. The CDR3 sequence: CASSVHPTGSSYNEQFF. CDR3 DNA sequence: TGTGCCAGCAGCGTCCACCCTACGGGGAGCTCCTACAATGAGCAGTTCTTC. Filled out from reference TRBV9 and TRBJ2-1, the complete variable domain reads DSGVTQTPKHLITATGQRVTLRCSPRSGDLSVYWYQQSLDQGLQFLIQYYNGEERAKGNILERFSAQQFPDLHSELNLSSLELGDSALYFCASSVHPTGSSYNEQFFGPGTRLTVL.

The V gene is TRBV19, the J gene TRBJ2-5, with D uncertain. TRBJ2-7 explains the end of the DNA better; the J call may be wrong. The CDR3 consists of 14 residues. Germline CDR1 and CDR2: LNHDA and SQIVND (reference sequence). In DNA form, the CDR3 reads TGTGCCAGTAGCTTTGGAGTCCAAACCTACGAGCAGTACTTC. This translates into CASSFGVQTYEQYF.